The clone carrying this T cell receptor (beta chain) was counted at least ten times. Its antigen remains unknown. These data originate in a study of blood T cells in healthy people across ages. General observations from the study: Using unsorted PBMCs precluded a conclusive naive versus antigen-experienced comparison. Diversity of TCR beta correlated strongly with naive T cell percentage.

Then a second PCR, running roughly 7 to 11 cycles, was carried out with a sample-barcoded 5' primer and a J-beta primer mix. MiXCR was run by TCRdb on the 5' RACE reads, yielding one entry per CDR3 protein. The table has around 1,500,000 distinct CDR3 sequences, 28% seen once. In germline, CDR1 is DFQATT, CDR2 SNEGSKA (reference sequence). With 1 base removed from V and 8 bases from J, the gap between germline ends came to 14 bases. CDR3 size: 13 residues. The J gene is TRBJ1-2, the V gene TRBV20-1; D not certain. This clonotype originated in a woman under 40 in good health. The source material was blood. The CDR3 reads CSARGGMYEGYTF. In nucleotides, the CDR3 is TGCAGTGCTAGAGGCGGGATGTATGAAGGCTACACCTTC.